A single sample is the source of the 17 T cell receptor beta chains below, sequenced in a study of control samples from healthy donors and cancer patients. Sequencing used immunoSEQ multiplex PCR; TCRdb keeps in-frame clones, though not all of them. The profile shows 60,000 to 75,000 clones, 65% to 85% of them singletons. The sequenced material came from blood. The origin of the receptors is a man in his 60s in good health.

For the CDR3, the DNA is TGTGCCAGCTCACCAAAGACCGGGACATTGAACACTGAAGCTTTCTTT. Translating it yields CASSPKTGTLNTEAFF. The V and J genes are TRBV18 and TRBJ1-1, with D possibly TRBD1 on 6 matching bases. This CDR3 contains 16 residues. V lost 2 bases to trimming and J lost 0 bases, with 13 bases between them. CDR1 is KGHSH and CDR2 is LQKENI in the germline V gene.

The J gene is TRBJ2-3, the V gene TRBV4-1, with 14 bases lining up with TRBD2. The V and J ends lost 1 base and 6 bases, in that order; junction bases with no gene match: 9. This CDR3 comprises 18 residues. The germline V gene has CDR1 MGHRA and CDR2 YSYEKL. The CDR3 sequence is CASSQGLAGGPRTDTQYF. DNA of the CDR3: TGCGCCAGCAGCCAAGGACTAGCGGGAGGGCCTAGGACCGATACGCAGTATTTT.

The gene calls are TRBV11-2 and TRBJ1-6; D is undetermined. Trimming left V 1 base short and J 6 bases short, with 10 bases between. The CDR3 contains 15 residues. From germline, CDR1 is SGHAT and CDR2 FQNNGV. CDR3 residues: CASSLVAVSNSPLHF. The CDR3 region has the DNA TGTGCCAGCAGCTTAGTCGCGGTCAGTAATTCACCCCTCCACTTT. The variable domain in full, with the rest retrieved from reference TRBV11-2 and TRBJ1-6, is EAGVAQSPRYKIIEKRQSVAFWCNPISGHATLYWYQQILGQGPKLLIQFQNNGVVDDSQLPKDRFSAERLKGVDSTLKIQPAKLEDSAVYLCASSLVAVSNSPLHFGNGTRLTVT.

This clone was counted only a few times. The chain couples TRBV27 to TRBJ2-2; tentatively, D is TRBD1 or TRBD2 (5 bases each). The CDR3 has 14 residues. The ends were cut back, 4 bases at V and 6 bases at J, with 12 bases in the middle. The germline V gene has CDR1 MNHEY and CDR2 SMNVEV (reference sequence). The CDR3 protein is CASSWGPIAGELFF. DNA for the CDR3: TGTGCCAGCAGTTGGGGACCTATCGCCGGGGAGCTGTTTTTT.

The rearrangement joins TRBV11-2 to TRBJ2-3; tentative D call: TRBD1 (5 bases). The CDR3 is 14 amino acids. V lost 5 bases to trimming and J lost 4 bases, with 13 bases between them. Germline V gene data show CDR1 as SGHAT and CDR2 as FQNNGV. The CDR3 sequence is CASSLEQGADTQYF. DNA of the CDR3: TGTGCCAGCAGCCTCGAGCAGGGTGCAGATACGCAGTATTTT.

The chain couples TRBV4-3 to TRBJ2-1; D is unclear. V shed 4 bases and J shed 5 bases, with 12 bases lying between them. CDR3 length: 14 residues. Germline V gene lookup returns CDR1 LGHNA and CDR2 YSLEER. The CDR3 DNA follows: TGCGCCAGCAGCCTAGTGGCAGCCCACAATGAGCAGTTCTTC. It translates to CASSLVAAHNEQFF.

This chain joins TRBV21-1 and TRBJ2-1; the table assigns TRBD2, which was not confirmed against the DNA. TRBV21-1 is designated a pseudogene. The CDR3 totals 14 residues. This CDR3 is CASSEDNLYNEQFF. The CDR3 nucleotides are TGTGCCAGCAGCGAGGATAACCTATACAATGAGCAGTTCTTC.

The chain combines TRBV5-4 with TRBJ2-4; TRBD2 agrees at 8 bases. V lost 4 bases, J lost 6 bases, and 9 bases stayed unmatched. The V gene's germline CDR1 is SGHNT and CDR2 YYREEE (reference sequence). The CDR3 sequence is 15 residues long. The CDR3 loop reads CASSSGLAGLNIQYF. In DNA, the CDR3 is TGTGCCAGCAGCAGCGGACTAGCCGGATTAAACATTCAGTACTTC.

The gene calls are TRBV29-1 and TRBJ2-1, with no clear D. This CDR3 has 10 amino acids. From germline, CDR1 is SQVTM and CDR2 ANQGSEA. The ends were cut back, 4 bases at V and 8 bases at J, with 6 bases in the middle. DNA of the CDR3: TGCAGCGTTGTCCAGCATGAGCAGTTCTTC. Translated: CSVVQHEQFF.

The chain carries TRBV4-1 and TRBJ1-4; D possibly corresponds to TRBD1 (6 bases). This CDR3 region has 18 residues. With 1 base removed from V and 12 bases from J, the gap between germline ends came to 27 bases. CDR1 MGHRA and CDR2 YSYEKL come from the germline V gene. The CDR3 spells CASSQVARGLDAPRELFF. The CDR3 nucleotides are TGCGCCAGCAGCCAAGTAGCCCGGGGGCTGGACGCGCCGCGGGAACTGTTTTTT.

V and J are TRBV19 and TRBJ1-1; D is perhaps TRBD1 (6 bases). The V gene lost 3 bases and the J gene lost 0 bases, with 14 bases spanning the gap. The CDR3 runs 16 residues. Germline V gene lookup returns CDR1 LNHDA and CDR2 SQIVND (reference sequence). This chain's CDR3 is CASSINLGQMNTEAFF. The CDR3 DNA sequence: TGTGCCAGTAGTATCAACCTCGGACAGATGAACACTGAAGCTTTCTTT.

V gene TRBV6-6 combines with J gene TRBJ1-2; D not resolved. Deletions cut 7 bases from V and 1 base from J, with 19 bases between. Germline values: CDR1 MNHNY, CDR2 SVGAGI (reference sequence). The CDR3 runs 16 residues. CDR3 sequence reads: CASTKDTFSLNYGYTF. CDR3 coding DNA: TGTGCCAGCACTAAAGACACCTTCTCGCTTAACTATGGCTACACCTTC.

V and J are TRBV5-1 and TRBJ2-3, with TRBD2 matching 11 bases. J lost 5 bases, V lost 3 bases, and 8 bases had no gene match. Germline CDR1 reads SGHRS; CDR2 reads YFSETQ. This CDR3 contains 16 residues. The CDR3 DNA sequence: TGCGCCAGCAGCTCTCGGACTAGCGGGTTTGGAGATACGCAGTATTTT. Its protein is CASSSRTSGFGDTQYF.

The rearrangement joins TRBV7-9 to TRBJ2-5; no clear D gene. CDR1 SEHNR and CDR2 FQNEAQ come from the germline V gene (reference sequence). This CDR3 is 14 amino acids long. Trimming left V 5 bases short and J 0 bases short, with 10 bases between. Here the CDR3 DNA reads TGTGCCAGCAGCAAAGGCGGAGACCAAGAGACCCAGTACTTC. It specifies CASSKGGDQETQYF. The full variable domain, its missing parts supplied by reference TRBV7-9 and TRBJ2-5, is DTGVSQNPRHKITKRGQNVTFRCDPISEHNRLYWYRQTLGQGPEFLTYFQNEAQLEKSRLLSDRFSAERPKGSFSTLEIQRTEQGDSAMYLCASSKGGDQETQYFGPGTRLLVL.

DNA of the CDR3: TGTGCCAGCAGTTTACCCGAAACCTCCTGGGAGCAGTACTTC. This sequence encodes CASSLPETSWEQYF. The chain joins TRBV28 to TRBJ2-7; D ambiguous. The CDR3 is 14 amino acids. The germline V gene has CDR1 MDHEN and CDR2 SYDVKM. Trimming stripped 2 bases from V and 7 bases from J, with 15 bases between.

The chain links TRBV2 to TRBJ1-1; D ambiguous. The CDR3 extends over 13 amino acids. V gave up 10 bases and J gave up 2 bases, with 14 bases separating them. The germline V gene encodes CDR1 SNHLY and CDR2 FYNNEI. CDR3 DNA: TGTGCCACCCGACGTTTGTTTAACACTGAAGCTTTCTTT. Amino acids: CATRRLFNTEAFF.

V is TRBV6-5 and J is TRBJ1-6, with 7 positions matching TRBD1. The CDR3 extends over 14 amino acids. V shed 6 bases and J 8 bases; nucleotides not matched to a gene: 7. The germline V gene encodes CDR1 MNHEY and CDR2 SVGAGI. CDR3 region: CASSAGTAYSPLHF. The CDR3 coding sequence is TGTGCCAGCAGCGCCGGGACAGCCTATTCACCCCTCCACTTT.